The 12 T cell receptor beta chains in this list originate from one sample, sequenced in a study of blood T cells in healthy people across ages. The use of a sample-barcoded 5' primer and a J-beta primer mix characterized a second PCR of roughly 6 to 11 cycles. TCRdb re-called the 5' RACE reads with MiXCR, one entry per CDR3 protein. The sample yields 1,100,000 or so distinct CDR3 sequences, 40% to 45% seen once. Sequenced: blood. The receptors originated from a woman aged 55-75 years in good health.

This clonotype has a handful of counts. V and J are TRBV27 and TRBJ1-2; D might be TRBD1 (5 bases). V shed 7 bases and J shed 7 bases, with 22 bases lying between them. The CDR3 has 15 amino acids. Germline loops: CDR1 MNHEY, CDR2 SMNVEV (reference sequence). CDR3 sequence reads: CASIPSGHSEGGYTF. In DNA, the CDR3 is TGTGCCAGCATCCCCTCAGGACATTCAGAGGGTGGCTACACCTTC.

The rearrangement uses TRBV20-1 and TRBJ2-4; 9 nucleotides align to TRBD2. With the DNA end fitting TRBJ2-7 better, the J assignment may be wrong. CDR3 size: 14 residues. Germline CDR1 DFQATT, CDR2 SNEGSKA (reference sequence). The CDR3 spells CSAPAAGGTYEQYF. CDR3 nucleotide sequence: TGCAGTGCTCCCGCAGCGGGAGGAACCTACGAGCAGTACTTC.

The chain uses TRBV24-1 and TRBJ2-1; 7 bases are shared with TRBD1. Germline V gene lookup returns CDR1 KGHDR and CDR2 SFDVKD. The CDR3 is 15 amino acids. The J segment lost 3 bases and the V segment lost 3 bases, leaving 4 bases of the junction unmatched. The CDR3 loop is CATSDPGQSYNEQFF. The CDR3 coding sequence is TGTGCCACCAGTGATCCGGGACAGAGCTACAATGAGCAGTTCTTC.

The chain employs TRBV10-2 and TRBJ2-3, with 12 bases matching TRBD2. Unmatched junction bases numbered 8, after V lost 3 bases and J lost 4 bases. The CDR3 extends over 17 amino acids. The V gene's germline CDR1 is WSHSY and CDR2 SAAADI. The CDR3 nucleotides are TGCGCCAGCAGTGACAGACTAGCGGGAGTCGGAGCAGATACGCAGTATTTT. Amino acid sequence: CASSDRLAGVGADTQYF.

This chain joins TRBV19 and TRBJ2-7, with TRBD2 as a possible D gene (5 bases). CDR1 is LNHDA, CDR2 SQIVND, per germline (reference sequence). The V end was cut by 3 bases, the J end by 6 bases, with 12 bases between. The CDR3 covers 13 residues. CDR3 nucleotide sequence: TGTGCCAGTAGTATGGGGAGTTTCGGCGAGCAGTACTTC. It encodes CASSMGSFGEQYF. Looking up the rest from reference TRBV19 and TRBJ2-7 gives the full variable domain: DGGITQSPKYLFRKEGQNVTLSCEQNLNHDAMYWYRQDPGQGLRLIYYSQIVNDFQKGDIAEGYSVSREKKESFPLTVTSAQKNPTAFYLCASSMGSFGEQYFGPGTRLTVT.

The chain links TRBV10-3 to TRBJ2-1, with D hard to call. Trimming shortened V by 2 bases and J by 10 bases, and 12 bases separated the two germline ends. Germline V CDR1 and CDR2: ENHRY, SYGVKD. The CDR3 contains 13 residues. CDR3 nucleotides: TGTGCCATCAGTGAGGAGGATAGGCGGGAGCAGTTCTTC. This translates into CAISEEDRREQFF.

This clonotype has only a few counts. This chain links TRBV15 with TRBJ1-2; D is uncertain. Germline CDR1 and CDR2: LNHNV and YYDKDF (reference sequence). V was shortened by 5 bases and J by 7 bases, with 17 bases between the two germline ends. The CDR3 has 14 amino acids. The CDR3 loop is CATSWEVGDPGYTF. Here the CDR3 DNA reads TGTGCCACCAGCTGGGAGGTAGGAGACCCTGGCTACACCTTC.

This clonotype has a count of ten or more. J is TRBJ2-5 and V is TRBV3-1; D unclear. The germline CDR1 and CDR2 sequences are LGHDT and YNNKEL (reference sequence). The CDR3 covers 14 residues. V was pared by 6 bases and J by 2 bases, with 13 bases between. The CDR3 sequence is CASSLTVGQETQYF. The CDR3 DNA follows: TGTGCCAGCAGTCTCACCGTTGGTCAAGAGACCCAGTACTTC.

This rearrangement joins TRBV6-6 to TRBJ1-2; D is unclear. Trimming removed 6 bases from V and 4 bases from J, with 15 bases in between. This CDR3 spans 14 amino acids. Germline assignment: CDR1 MNHNY and CDR2 SVGAGI (reference sequence). The CDR3 DNA reads TGTGCCAGCAGAAACGAAAGGGTTGGCTATGGCTACACCTTC. Protein product: CASRNERVGYGYTF.

This chain uses TRBV29-1 with TRBJ1-3; D perhaps matches TRBD1 (5 bases). V gave up 0 bases and J gave up 2 bases, with 11 bases separating them. Germline assignment: CDR1 SQVTM and CDR2 ANQGSEA. The CDR3 consists of 15 residues. The CDR3 here is CSVEDWGSPGNTIYF. CDR3 coding DNA: TGCAGCGTTGAAGACTGGGGGAGTCCTGGAAACACCATATATTTT.

In DNA, the CDR3 is TGTGCCAGCAGTCCATTTGGGCAGTCACACGGCGAGCAGTACTTC. It translates to CASSPFGQSHGEQYF. J is TRBJ2-4 and V is TRBV11-2; D is uncertain. The DNA end lines up better with TRBJ2-7; the J call may be wrong. Germline V gene data show CDR1 as SGHAT and CDR2 as FQNNGV. CDR3 length equals 15 residues.

CDR3 in DNA: TGTGCCAGCAGCTTAAATCTCACAACGAGGGCTTTCTTT. This sequence encodes CASSLNLTTRAFF. The rearrangement links TRBV7-9 to TRBJ1-1; D is undetermined. The CDR3 runs to 13 residues. Trimming pared 2 bases from V and 11 bases from J, leaving 15 bases between. Germline-derived CDR1 and CDR2 are SEHNR and FQNEAQ (reference sequence).